The sequence of this T cell receptor (beta chain) was determined in a study of OX40 agonist ivuxolimab in advanced cancers. Germline CDR1 is SEHNR and CDR2 is FQNEAQ (reference sequence). CDR3 length: 14 amino acids. The V and J ends lost 4 bases and 2 bases, in that order; junction bases with no gene match: 4. Assay: immunoSEQ multiplex PCR; the TCRdb copy retains only in-frame clones and omits some. This sample has about 50,000 clones, with around 87% found just once. The clonotype was recovered from an adult with an advanced solid tumor such as melanoma, head and neck, liver or kidney cancer. The sequencing used CD4+ or CD8+ T cells sorted from blood, collected in a trial of the OX40 agonist ivuxolimab. The chain is built from TRBV7-9 and TRBJ2-5; 7 bases match TRBD1. CDR3 in amino acids: CASSSRGQQETQYF. CDR3 nucleotides: TGTGCCAGCAGCTCCAGGGGACAGCAAGAGACCCAGTACTTC.